This TCR beta chain was sequenced during a study of blood T cell repertoires in COVID-19. About the study: From T cells, B-cell-depleted T cells, or PBMCs came the material, which was cDNA or gDNA.

The CDR3 has 15 residues. Trimming took 5 bases from V and 0 from J, leaving 11 bases between them. Germline values: CDR1 SGHNT, CDR2 YENEEA. Clones were sequenced by immunoSEQ multiplex PCR, and TCRdb holds only the in-frame ones, with some missing. The sample carries around 120,000 clones, around 76% recorded once. This TCR came from a man between 65 and 85 years old with acute or convalescent COVID-19. The sequenced material came from peripheral blood. The rearrangement uses TRBV11-3 and TRBJ2-4, with D possibly being TRBD1 (5 bases). The CDR3 nucleotides are TGTGCCAGCAGCACCACAGGATTAGCCAAAAACATTCAGTACTTC. Translating gives CASSTTGLAKNIQYF.